Each of the 27 T cell receptor beta chains below was sequenced from the same sample in a study of cytomegalovirus exposure and HLA in healthy donors. The assay was immunoSEQ multiplex PCR, and TCRdb's table has in-frame clones only and misses some. Among roughly 58,000 clones listed, 90% were seen once. Sequenced input: PBMCs. Source of these receptors: a man between 18 and 29 years old in good health and CMV-seronegative.

V and J are TRBV19 and TRBJ1-1; 9 nucleotides line up with TRBD1. Germline V gene lookup returns CDR1 LNHDA and CDR2 SQIVND (reference sequence). The CDR3 sequence is 14 residues long. The J segment lost 1 base and the V segment lost 7 bases, leaving 4 bases of the junction unmatched. The CDR3 loop reads CASNPGQGNTEAFF. CDR3 in DNA: TGTGCCAGTAACCCGGGACAGGGGAACACTGAAGCTTTCTTT.

The V call is TRBV6-5, the J call TRBJ2-7, with D maybe TRBD1 (6 bases). There are 15 residues in the CDR3. The germline gives CDR1 MNHEY, CDR2 SVGAGI. Trimming cost V 5 bases and J 2 bases, with 16 bases left between them. The CDR3 protein is CASSTGQLLTYEQYF. In DNA form, the CDR3 reads TGTGCCAGCAGTACAGGACAGCTCTTGACCTACGAGCAGTACTTC.

The chain joins TRBV5-4 to TRBJ2-7, with D perhaps TRBD2 (6 bases). The V gene's germline CDR1 is SGHNT and CDR2 YYREEE (reference sequence). The CDR3 spans 16 residues. V lost 4 bases, J lost 4 bases, and 21 bases lay in between. CDR3 DNA sequence: TGTGCCAGCAGCAAATTTGGGTTCGGGAGAGGGTACGAGCAGTACTTC. It encodes CASSKFGFGRGYEQYF.

The chain joins TRBV2 to TRBJ2-7, with 7 positions matching TRBD1. This CDR3 comprises 13 residues. Germline V gene data show CDR1 as SNHLY and CDR2 as FYNNEI. V gave up 6 bases and J gave up 2 bases; unmatched junction bases: 4. Here the CDR3 reads CASSGDRAYEQYF. The CDR3 coding sequence is TGTGCCAGCAGCGGAGACAGGGCCTACGAGCAGTACTTC.

This rearrangement joins TRBV30 to TRBJ1-4; D is unclear. CDR3 length: 15 amino acids. From germline, CDR1 is GTSNPN and CDR2 SVGIG (reference sequence). V was cut by 2 bases and J by 4 bases, with 14 bases left in between. This CDR3 reads CAWSPTRGFNEKLFF. In DNA form, the CDR3 reads TGTGCCTGGAGTCCCACTCGGGGATTTAATGAAAAACTGTTTTTT.

This chain uses TRBV5-1 with TRBJ2-1; a possible D gene is TRBD1 (6 bases). The germline V gene encodes CDR1 SGHRS and CDR2 YFSETQ. With 3 bases removed from V and 7 bases from J, the gap between germline ends came to 26 bases. The CDR3 extends over 18 amino acids. The CDR3 reads CASSSKPKGTTTLNEQFF. The CDR3 nucleotides read TGCGCCAGCAGCTCCAAGCCCAAGGGGACAACAACGCTTAATGAGCAGTTCTTC.

This rearrangement joins TRBV6-1 to TRBJ2-1; D remains unclear. The CDR3 is 13 residues long. Germline CDR1 reads MNHNS; CDR2 reads SASEGT. Trimming stripped 5 bases from V and 2 bases from J, with 7 bases between. CDR3 amino acids: CASSLTAYNEQFF. In nucleotides, the CDR3 is TGTGCCAGCAGTCTGACTGCCTACAATGAGCAGTTCTTC.

The V gene is TRBV10-2, the J gene TRBJ2-7, with 9 bases identical to TRBD1. CDR3 size: 15 residues. V gave up 5 bases and J gave up 7 bases; unmatched junction bases: 12. Germline CDR1 reads WSHSY; CDR2 reads SAAADI. CDR3 residues: CASSSPGQGHSEQYF. The CDR3 nucleotides read TGCGCCAGCAGTTCGCCGGGACAGGGACATTCGGAGCAGTACTTC.

This sequence joins TRBV9 and TRBJ1-1; D unresolved. The CDR3 covers 14 residues. Germline CDR1 and CDR2: SGDLS and YYNGEE. V was shortened by 6 bases and J by 1 base, with 13 bases between the two germline ends. The DNA for the CDR3 is TGTGCCAGCAACAAGGGAGAGCCGAACACTGAAGCTTTCTTT. Translated: CASNKGEPNTEAFF.

This clone was counted once. The rearrangement links TRBV2 to TRBJ1-2, with D uncertain. The CDR3 covers 13 residues. Germline V gene data show CDR1 as SNHLY and CDR2 as FYNNEI. The V end lost 3 bases, the J end lost 8 bases, and 13 bases lay between the germline ends. The chain's CDR3 is CASSDTWEEGYTF. CDR3 bases: TGTGCCAGCAGTGATACCTGGGAGGAGGGCTACACCTTC.

This clone appeared a single time. This chain uses TRBV27 with TRBJ1-1; D unresolved. Trimming pared 4 bases from V and 1 base from J, leaving 7 bases between. This CDR3 is 13 amino acids long. Germline V gene data show CDR1 as MNHEY and CDR2 as SMNVEV (reference sequence). This CDR3 is CASSWSGNTEAFF. Written as DNA, the CDR3 is TGTGCCAGCAGTTGGTCGGGGAACACTGAAGCTTTCTTT.

The chain combines TRBV4-1 with TRBJ2-5; a weak D match, TRBD2 (6 bases). The length of the CDR3 is 14 residues. V was pared by 5 bases and J by 2 bases, with 12 bases between. Per germline, CDR1 MGHRA and CDR2 YSYEKL. The chain's CDR3 is CASSFQEGQETQYF. In DNA form, the CDR3 reads TGCGCCAGCAGCTTCCAGGAGGGTCAAGAGACCCAGTACTTC.

This chain uses TRBV10-2 with TRBJ2-1; 13 nucleotides line up with TRBD2. This CDR3 has 15 residues. The V and J ends lost 4 bases and 9 bases, in that order; junction bases with no gene match: 6. CDR1 and CDR2 (germline): WSHSY, SAAADI. CDR3 region: CASSVLAGGGGEQFF. For the CDR3, the DNA is TGCGCCAGCAGTGTACTAGCGGGAGGGGGCGGTGAGCAGTTCTTC.

The gene calls are TRBV5-4 and TRBJ2-7; 8 bases line up with TRBD2. Losses at the gene ends were 4 bases for V and 2 bases for J; bases not matched to a gene: 2. The CDR3 sequence is 13 residues long. Germline CDR1 SGHNT, CDR2 YYREEE (reference sequence). The CDR3 spells CASSSGGAYEQYF. The CDR3 nucleotides read TGTGCCAGCAGCAGCGGGGGAGCCTACGAGCAGTACTTC.

CDR3 amino acids: CASSLGRQTSTDTQYF. The CDR3 DNA follows: TGTGCCAGCAGCTTGGGTAGACAGACTAGCACAGATACGCAGTATTTT. The chain combines TRBV5-4 with TRBJ2-3; a weak D match, TRBD1 (5 bases). This CDR3 contains 16 residues. CDR1 and CDR2 from the germline V gene are SGHNT and YYREEE (reference sequence). The V end was cut by 0 bases, the J end by 0 bases, with 11 bases between.

Comment on this clone: A junction end diverges from the germline sequence, so it may reflect a read error. Other DNA sequences from this sample encode an identical CDR3 as well. The chain is built from TRBV27 and TRBJ2-6, with unresolved D. Looked up from germline, CDR1 is MNHEY and CDR2 is SMNVEV (reference sequence). The CDR3 length is 13 residues. CDR3 nucleotide sequence: TGTGCTAGCAGTTTAACAGGGGCCAACGTCCTGACTTTC. Translated, it gives CASSLTGANVLTF.

This chain connects TRBV18 to TRBJ1-5; no clear D gene. Germline CDR1 KGHSH, CDR2 LQKENI. Trimming removed 2 bases at V and 2 bases at J, with 7 bases between. This CDR3 comprises 14 residues. The CDR3 DNA reads as TGTGCCAGCTCACCAAATGTCGGCAATCAGCCCCAGCATTTT. Translation gives CASSPNVGNQPQHF.

J is TRBJ2-1 and V is TRBV2; 8 bases align to TRBD2. Trimming cost V 4 bases and J 2 bases; bases outside gene matches: 4. CDR3 length: 15 residues. CDR1 and CDR2 (germline): SNHLY, FYNNEI. The DNA for the CDR3 is TGTGCCAGCAGTGTAAACGGGAGGGCCTACAATGAGCAGTTCTTC. Translation gives CASSVNGRAYNEQFF.

The gene calls are TRBV19 and TRBJ1-2; TRBD1 agrees at 8 bases. The CDR3 sequence is 14 residues long. The J segment lost 8 bases and the V segment lost 5 bases, leaving 10 bases of the junction unmatched. CDR1 is LNHDA, CDR2 SQIVND, per germline (reference sequence). CDR3 region: CASSPDGTGYGYTF. Written as DNA, the CDR3 is TGTGCCAGTAGTCCCGACGGGACAGGTTACGGCTACACCTTC.

The rearrangement links TRBV2 to TRBJ2-5, with D unresolved. Germline assignment: CDR1 SNHLY and CDR2 FYNNEI. The V and J ends lost 3 bases and 5 bases respectively, with 13 bases between them. CDR3 length: 14 amino acids. The chain's CDR3 is CASSDTRLRETQYF. The DNA for the CDR3 is TGTGCCAGCAGTGACACAAGGCTGAGGGAGACCCAGTACTTC.

The chain recombines TRBV29-1 with TRBJ2-5; unclear D gene. The ends were cut back, 4 bases at V and 2 bases at J, with 11 bases in the middle. This CDR3 has 13 residues. The V gene's germline CDR1 is SQVTM and CDR2 ANQGSEA. The CDR3 spells CSVVRQIQETQYF. The CDR3 coding sequence is TGCAGCGTTGTGCGGCAGATACAAGAGACCCAGTACTTC.

The chain has TRBV6-5 and TRBJ2-1; 8 bases match TRBD2. After removal of 0 bases from V and 5 bases from J, the junction contained 6 bases not matched to a gene. This CDR3 is built from 16 residues. Germline CDR1 and CDR2: MNHEY and SVGAGI. Written as DNA, the CDR3 is TGTGCCAGCAGTTACTCGACACTAGCGGAAAACAATGAGCAGTTCTTC. Translating gives CASSYSTLAENNEQFF.

V usage is TRBV25-1 and J usage is TRBJ1-1; 10 nucleotides align to TRBD1. The CDR3 runs 16 residues. V lost 7 bases, J lost 7 bases, and 15 bases stayed unmatched. Germline CDR1 and CDR2: MGHDK and SYGVNS. The CDR3 region has the DNA TGTGCCAGCAAACCGGGACAGGGGCTTGGTAAGGTTGAAGCTTTCTTT. The encoded protein is CASKPGQGLGKVEAFF.

This clone was observed a single time. The chain combines TRBV13 with TRBJ2-3, with D perhaps matching TRBD2 (6 bases). V was clipped by 6 bases and J by 1 base, with 11 bases between them. The CDR3 is made up of 14 amino acids. The germline gives CDR1 PRHDT, CDR2 FYEKMQ (reference sequence). The CDR3 bases are TGTGCCAGCAGACGGGAGAGGGGCACAGATACGCAGTATTTT. It codes for CASRRERGTDTQYF.

V usage is TRBV5-1 and J usage is TRBJ2-7, with 10 bases lining up with TRBD1. Germline V gene data show CDR1 as SGHRS and CDR2 as YFSETQ. CDR3 length: 14 amino acids. J lost 2 bases, V lost 5 bases, and 4 bases had no gene match. The CDR3 loop is CASRSDRGTYEQYF. The CDR3 nucleotides are TGCGCCAGCAGGTCGGACAGGGGGACCTACGAGCAGTACTTC.

This clone rates as medium-sized. The gene calls are TRBV7-9 and TRBJ1-1; perhaps TRBD1 as D (6 bases). This CDR3 spans 12 amino acids. The germline V and J ends were trimmed by 10 bases and 1 base, with 10 bases remaining between them. Germline V lookup: CDR1 SEHNR, CDR2 FQNEAQ (reference sequence). CDR3 bases: TGTGCCATGGGACACCAGAACACTGAAGCTTTCTTT. It codes for CAMGHQNTEAFF.

The chain joins TRBV6-5 to TRBJ2-5, with 8 positions matching TRBD1. Per germline, CDR1 MNHEY and CDR2 SVGAGI. The CDR3 length is 14 residues. Trimming cost V 2 bases and J 3 bases; bases outside gene matches: 2. CDR3 loop: CASSYEQGEETQYF. The CDR3 DNA is TGTGCCAGCAGTTACGAACAGGGGGAAGAGACCCAGTACTTC.